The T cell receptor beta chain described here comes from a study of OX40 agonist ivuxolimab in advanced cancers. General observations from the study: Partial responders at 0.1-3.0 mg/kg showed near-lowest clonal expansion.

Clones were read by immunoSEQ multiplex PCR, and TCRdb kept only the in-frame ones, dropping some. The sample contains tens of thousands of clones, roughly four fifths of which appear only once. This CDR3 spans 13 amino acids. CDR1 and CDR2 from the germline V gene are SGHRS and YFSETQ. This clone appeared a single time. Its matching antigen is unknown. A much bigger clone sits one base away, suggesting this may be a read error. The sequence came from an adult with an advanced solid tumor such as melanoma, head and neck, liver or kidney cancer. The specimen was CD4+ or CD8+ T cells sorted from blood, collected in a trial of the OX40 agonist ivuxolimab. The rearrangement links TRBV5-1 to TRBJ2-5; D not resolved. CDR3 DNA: TGCGTCAGCAGCTTGGGCCCTCAAGAGACCCAGTACTTC. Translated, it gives CVSSLGPQETQYF.